The 13 T cell receptor beta chains given below trace back to one sample, sequenced in a study of T-cell memory formation after mild COVID-19. TCRdb used MiXCR to reprocess the 5' RACE reads, holding one entry per CDR3 protein. This sample has fewer than 200,000 distinct CDR3 sequences; around a sixth occur once, and the top ten carry around 3.9%. Input material: PBMCs or a T cell subset sorted from them (not recorded which). The receptors derive from a man younger than 30 who had mild COVID-19 (a few samples of this study predate the infection). Cell type and time point are not known.

This clonotype was seen only a few times. V and J are TRBV28 and TRBJ1-6; TRBD1 is a possible D gene (5 bases). Germline values: CDR1 MDHEN, CDR2 SYDVKM. Trimming took off 6 bases at V and 9 bases at J, with 15 bases between the two ends. This CDR3 has 14 residues. CDR3 nucleotides: TGTGCCAGCAGATTGGACAAGTGGGGTTCACCCCTCCACTTT. This sequence encodes CASRLDKWGSPLHF.

The V gene is TRBV7-2, the J gene TRBJ2-2; D is perhaps TRBD2 (6 bases). Germline loops: CDR1 SGHTA, CDR2 FQGNSA. V lost 2 bases and J lost 6, with 10 bases in between. This CDR3 is built from 14 residues. CDR3 bases: TGTGCCAGCAGCTTACAGAGGAGGGCCGGGGAGCTGTTTTTT. Protein: CASSLQRRAGELFF.

There are a few counts of this clonotype. This chain uses TRBV4-1 with TRBJ2-1; 9 positions match TRBD2. Trimming took 1 base from V and 5 from J; bases not matched to a gene: 6. The germline gives CDR1 MGHRA, CDR2 YSYEKL. This CDR3 has 16 amino acids. CDR3 residues: CASSQAAGGIDNEQFF. The CDR3 nucleotides read TGCGCCAGCAGCCAAGCAGCGGGGGGAATCGACAATGAGCAGTTCTTC.

This clonotype came up a few times. The chain uses TRBV5-1 and TRBJ2-3, with 7 bases identical to TRBD2. J lost 5 bases, V lost 0 bases, and 6 bases had no gene match. The germline V gene has CDR1 SGHRS and CDR2 YFSETQ. The CDR3 length is 15 residues. CDR3 residues: CASSLERGDIDTQYF. The CDR3 DNA reads TGCGCCAGCAGCTTGGAACGGGGGGATATAGATACGCAGTATTTT.

This clonotype was seen only a few times. The chain is built from TRBV7-2 and TRBJ1-5, with 9 positions matching TRBD1. The CDR3 covers 14 residues. The J segment lost 7 bases and the V segment lost 3 bases, leaving 4 bases of the junction unmatched. Germline values: CDR1 SGHTA, CDR2 FQGNSA. The CDR3, as DNA: TGTGCCAGCAGCTTGTTCGGACAGGGGCAGCCCCAGCATTTT. It is translated as CASSLFGQGQPQHF.

V is TRBV6-2 or TRBV6-3 and J is TRBJ1-5; D is unclear. V lost 7 bases, J lost 6 bases, and 13 bases lay in between. CDR3 length: 13 amino acids. Germline CDR1 MNHEY, CDR2 SVGEGT. This CDR3 is CASMRVGLQPQHF. In DNA form, the CDR3 reads TGTGCCAGCATGAGGGTAGGGCTTCAGCCCCAGCATTTT.

There are a few counts of this clonotype. This chain uses TRBV4-3 with TRBJ2-1, with D unclear. V shed 1 base and J shed 12 bases, with 16 bases lying between them. CDR1 and CDR2 from the germline V gene are LGHNA and YSLEER. The CDR3 is made up of 14 amino acids. CDR3 region: CASSQGSHLDGQFF. DNA of the CDR3: TGCGCCAGCAGCCAAGGTTCCCATTTGGATGGGCAGTTCTTC.

This clonotype has more than one count but fewer than ten. This sequence joins TRBV10-3 and TRBJ1-2, with D possibly TRBD1 on 5 matching bases. The CDR3 consists of 12 residues. Between the trimmed V and J ends, which lost 6 bases and 8 bases, there was a span of 13 bases. Germline values: CDR1 ENHRY, CDR2 SYGVKD. This CDR3 is CAISGQGGGYTF. The DNA of the CDR3 is TGTGCCATCAGCGGGCAGGGAGGCGGCTACACCTTC.

This clonotype has more than one count but fewer than ten. The genes are TRBV30 and TRBJ1-2; 11 nucleotides align to TRBD1. The CDR3 sequence is 15 residues long. V was clipped by 2 bases and J by 7 bases; unmatched bases: 9. CDR1 is GTSNPN, CDR2 SVGIG, per germline (reference sequence). The CDR3 region is CAWSTQGQGAGGYTF. Written as DNA, the CDR3 is TGTGCCTGGAGTACCCAAGGACAGGGGGCCGGTGGCTACACCTTC.

This clonotype has more than one count but fewer than ten. V and J are TRBV7-2 and TRBJ1-5; 10 bases are a match to TRBD1. This CDR3 region has 16 residues. Losses at the gene ends were 2 bases for V and 5 bases for J; bases not matched to a gene: 6. Per the germline V gene, CDR1 is SGHTA and CDR2 is FQGNSA. CDR3 sequence reads: CASSLMTGGVDQPQHF. For the CDR3, the DNA is TGTGCCAGCAGCTTAATGACAGGGGGCGTGGATCAGCCCCAGCATTTT.

This clonotype was seen more than once but under ten times. The chain combines TRBV5-1 with TRBJ2-1; D is undetermined. The CDR3 is 12 amino acids. Germline CDR1 reads SGHRS; CDR2 reads YFSETQ. Trimming cost V 0 bases and J 11 bases, with 9 bases left between them. CDR3 bases: TGCGCCAGCAGCTTGGAAAAGGACCAGCAGTTCTTC. This codes for CASSLEKDQQFF.

This clonotype was picked up a small number of times. The chain is built from TRBV20-1 and TRBJ1-1; the D is unclear. Germline values: CDR1 DFQATT, CDR2 SNEGSKA (reference sequence). V gave up 6 bases and J gave up 2 bases, with 19 bases separating them. The CDR3 extends over 15 amino acids. CDR3 nucleotide sequence: TGCAGTGCCCCAAACACCCCTTCTTTTAACACTGAAGCTTTCTTT. Translating gives CSAPNTPSFNTEAFF.

This clonotype has more than one count but fewer than ten. The chain carries TRBV6-1 and TRBJ1-1, with no clear D. Trimming left V 3 bases short and J 4 bases short, with 21 bases between. The CDR3 contains 17 residues. Germline V gene data show CDR1 as MNHNS and CDR2 as SASEGT. The CDR3 DNA is TGTGCCAGCAGTGAGAATAGGGTTATGGCGGGGAGCACTGAAGCTTTCTTT. Translating gives CASSENRVMAGSTEAFF.